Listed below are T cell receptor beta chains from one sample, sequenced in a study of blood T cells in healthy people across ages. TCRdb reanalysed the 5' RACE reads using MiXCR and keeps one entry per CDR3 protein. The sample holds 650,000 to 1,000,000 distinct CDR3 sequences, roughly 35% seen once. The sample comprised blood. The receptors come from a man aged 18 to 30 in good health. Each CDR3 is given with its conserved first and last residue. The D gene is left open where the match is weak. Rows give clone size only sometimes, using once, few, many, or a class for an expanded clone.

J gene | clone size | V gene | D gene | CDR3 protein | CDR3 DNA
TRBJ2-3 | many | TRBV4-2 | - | CASSQDLTDTQYF | TGTGCCAGCAGCCAAGATCTCACAGATACGCAGTATTTT
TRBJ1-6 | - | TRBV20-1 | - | CSAIPSEQSSPLHF | TGCAGTGCTATTCCCTCGGAACAGTCTTCACCCCTCCACTTT
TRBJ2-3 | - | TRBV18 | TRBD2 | CASSPTGSGVGDTQYF | TGTGCCAGCTCACCAACCGGTAGCGGGGTTGGAGATACGCAGTATTTT
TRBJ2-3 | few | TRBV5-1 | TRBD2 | CASSLLTSGGSPDTQYF | TGCGCCAGCAGCCTCCTTACTAGCGGGGGTAGCCCAGATACGCAGTATTTT
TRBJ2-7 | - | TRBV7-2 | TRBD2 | CASSSTSTSYNEQYF | TGTGCCAGCAGCTCGACTAGCACCTCCTACAATGAGCAGTACTTC
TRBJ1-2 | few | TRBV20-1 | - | CSARDSGRGRGGYTF | TGCAGTGCTAGAGATTCCGGCAGGGGAAGAGGAGGCTACACCTTC
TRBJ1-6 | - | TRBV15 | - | CATSIAGTPYSPLHF | TGTGCCACCAGCATTGCCGGGACACCATATTCACCCCTCCACTTT
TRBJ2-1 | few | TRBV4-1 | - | CASSPEWGGNEQFF | TGCGCCAGCAGCCCAGAATGGGGTGGCAATGAGCAGTTCTTC
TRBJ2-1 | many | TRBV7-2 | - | CASSDGDALAGYNEQFF | TGTGCCAGCAGCGATGGGGACGCTTTAGCTGGTTACAATGAGCAGTTCTTC
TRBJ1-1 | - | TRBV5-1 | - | CASSFLRSYLGGSNTEAFF | TGCGCCAGCAGCTTCCTCCGATCCTATTTGGGGGGATCGAACACTGAAGCTTTCTTT
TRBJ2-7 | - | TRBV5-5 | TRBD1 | CASSLRRDRARNGNEQYF | TGTGCCAGCAGCCTCCGGAGGGACAGGGCGAGGAATGGGAATGAGCAGTACTTC
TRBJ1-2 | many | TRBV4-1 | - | CASSQDAGWSNYGYTF | TGCGCCAGCAGCCAAGATGCAGGCTGGAGTAACTATGGCTACACCTTC
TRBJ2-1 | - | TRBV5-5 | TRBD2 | CASSLYWTSGGSYEQFF | TGTGCCAGCAGCCTATACTGGACTAGCGGGGGATCCTACGAGCAGTTCTTC
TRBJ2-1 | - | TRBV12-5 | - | CASGWEQGIRDEQFF | TGTGCTAGTGGTTGGGAGCAGGGGATTAGAGATGAGCAGTTCTTC
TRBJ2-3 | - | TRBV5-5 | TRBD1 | CASSNRDRETDTQYF | TGTGCCAGCAGTAATCGGGACAGGGAAACAGATACGCAGTATTTT
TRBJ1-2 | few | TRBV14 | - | CASSPFGGSYGYTF | TGTGCCAGCAGCCCCTTCGGGGGGTCTTATGGCTACACCTTC
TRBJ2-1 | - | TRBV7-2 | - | CASSLLTSSEQFF | TGTGCCAGCAGCCTACTAACTAGCAGTGAGCAGTTCTTC
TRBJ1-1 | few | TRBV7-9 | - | CASSPRGGRTEAFF | TGTGCCAGCAGCCCACGGGGGGGGAGGACTGAAGCTTTCTTT
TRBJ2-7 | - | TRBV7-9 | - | CASSQLQGLHEQYF | TGTGCCAGCAGCCAACTTCAGGGTCTCCACGAGCAGTACTTC
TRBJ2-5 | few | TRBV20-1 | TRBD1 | CSAKPGTVQETQYF | TGCAGTGCCAAACCCGGGACAGTCCAAGAGACCCAGTACTTC
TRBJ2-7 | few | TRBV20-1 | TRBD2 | CSARGDTSGGSRIHQAPYEQYF | TGCAGTGCTAGAGGGGACACTAGCGGGGGGTCAAGGATCCATCAAGCGCCCTACGAGCAGTACTTC
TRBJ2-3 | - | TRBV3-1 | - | CASSQDCESSTDTQYF | TGTGCCAGCAGCCAAGATTGCGAGTCTAGCACAGATACGCAGTATTTT
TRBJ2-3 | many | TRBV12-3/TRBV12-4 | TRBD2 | CASSPQTSGGADTQYF | TGTGCCAGCAGTCCGCAGACTAGCGGGGGGGCAGATACGCAGTATTTT
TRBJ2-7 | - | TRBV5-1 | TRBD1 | CASSVTGGNEQYF | TGCGCCAGCAGCGTGACAGGGGGCAACGAGCAGTACTTC
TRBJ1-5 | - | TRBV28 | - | CASSSAGIGAGPQHF | TGTGCCAGCAGTTCCGCCGGGATCGGGGCGGGCCCCCAGCATTTT
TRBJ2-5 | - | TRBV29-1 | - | CSAPLAGRETQYF | TGCAGCGCCCCACTAGCTGGGCGAGAGACCCAGTACTTC
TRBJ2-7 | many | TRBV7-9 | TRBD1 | CASSLGGTGSDEQYF | TGTGCCAGCAGCTTAGGTGGGACAGGGTCTGACGAGCAGTACTTC
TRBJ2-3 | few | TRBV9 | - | CASSQTVGAPDTQYF | TGTGCCAGCAGCCAGACAGTGGGCGCCCCAGATACGCAGTATTTT
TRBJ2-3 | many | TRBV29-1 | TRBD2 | CSVEGTSVDTQYF | TGCAGCGTTGAAGGGACTAGCGTGGATACGCAGTATTTT
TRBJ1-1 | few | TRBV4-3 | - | CASSQGVQNTEAFF | TGCGCCAGCAGCCAAGGGGTTCAGAACACTGAAGCTTTCTTT
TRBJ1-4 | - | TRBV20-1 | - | CSARDPRGLGGDEKLFF | TGCAGTGCTAGAGATCCCCGGGGCCTCGGGGGGGATGAAAAACTGTTTTTT
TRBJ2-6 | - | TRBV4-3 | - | CASSQERAVAGANVLTF | TGCGCCAGCAGCCAGGAAAGAGCTGTCGCGGGGGCCAACGTCCTGACTTTC
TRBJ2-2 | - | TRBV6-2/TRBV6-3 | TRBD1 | CASSWTGGANTGELFF | TGTGCCAGCAGTTGGACAGGGGGCGCGAACACCGGGGAGCTGTTTTTT
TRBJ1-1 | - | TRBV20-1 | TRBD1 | CSAHRTGGTEAFF | TGCAGTGCACATCGGACAGGGGGCACTGAAGCTTTCTTT
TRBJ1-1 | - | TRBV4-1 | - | CASSPPDRKNTEAFF | TGCGCCAGCAGCCCGCCGGACAGAAAGAACACTGAAGCTTTCTTT
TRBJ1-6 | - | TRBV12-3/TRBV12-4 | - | CASSLSGLNSPLHF | TGTGCCAGCAGTTTATCAGGGTTGAATTCACCCCTCCACTTT
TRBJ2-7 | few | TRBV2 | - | CASSEDFQLSYEQYF | TGTGCCAGCAGTGAGGACTTCCAACTGAGTTACGAGCAGTACTTC
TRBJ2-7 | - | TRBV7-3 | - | CASSAQRGLSYEQYF | TGTGCCAGCAGCGCGCAACGGGGCCTCTCCTACGAGCAGTACTTC
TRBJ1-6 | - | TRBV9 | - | CASSAGNRDSPLHF | TGTGCCAGCAGCGCCGGGAATAGAGATTCACCCCTCCACTTT
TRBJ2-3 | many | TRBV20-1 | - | CSARGRGGRGTDTQYF | TGCAGTGCTAGGGGGAGGGGGGGGCGAGGCACAGATACGCAGTATTTT
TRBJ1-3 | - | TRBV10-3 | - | CAIGQISGNTIYF | TGTGCCATCGGACAGATCTCTGGAAACACCATATATTTT
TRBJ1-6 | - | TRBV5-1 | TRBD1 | CASSLAGQRYSPLHF | TGCGCCAGCAGCTTAGCGGGACAGAGATATTCACCCCTCCACTTT
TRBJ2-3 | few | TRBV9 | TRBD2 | CASSVTSGGARDTQYF | TGTGCCAGCAGCGTTACTAGCGGGGGGGCAAGAGATACGCAGTATTTT
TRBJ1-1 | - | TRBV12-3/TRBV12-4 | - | CASSLAQGLNTEAFF | TGTGCCAGCAGTTTAGCGCAGGGGTTGAACACTGAAGCTTTCTTT
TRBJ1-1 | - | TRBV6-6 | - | CASSYGRGNTEAFF | TGTGCCAGCAGTTACGGTCGGGGGAACACTGAAGCTTTCTTT
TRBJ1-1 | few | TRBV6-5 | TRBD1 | CASSYLQGLSEAFF | TGTGCCAGCAGTTACTTACAGGGGTTGTCTGAAGCTTTCTTT
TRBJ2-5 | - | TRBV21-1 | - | CASSKMAPGDRETQYF | TGTGCCAGCAGCAAAATGGCCCCTGGGGACCGAGAGACCCAGTACTTC
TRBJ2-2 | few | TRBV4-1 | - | CASSQEPRPSELFF | TGCGCCAGCAGCCAGGAGCCCCGGCCGAGTGAGCTGTTTTTT
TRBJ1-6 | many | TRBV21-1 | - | CASGGTGGNSPLHF | TGTGCCAGCGGGGGGACAGGGGGTAATTCACCCCTCCACTTT
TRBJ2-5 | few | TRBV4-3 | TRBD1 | CASSQGSGGQGTQYF | TGCGCCAGCAGCCAAGGCTCAGGGGGCCAAGGGACCCAGTACTTC
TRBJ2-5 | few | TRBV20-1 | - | CSARVIAAQETQYF | TGCAGTGCTAGGGTTATAGCGGCCCAAGAGACCCAGTACTTC
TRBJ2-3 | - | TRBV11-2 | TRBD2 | CASSQTSGGPTDTQYF | TGTGCCAGCAGCCAAACTAGCGGGGGGCCCACAGATACGCAGTATTTT
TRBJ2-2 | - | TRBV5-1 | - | CASTAGQNTGELFF | TGCGCCAGCACCGCGGGCCAGAACACCGGGGAGCTGTTTTTT
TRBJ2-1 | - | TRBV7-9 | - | CASRLVGDEQFF | TGTGCCAGCAGGTTAGTGGGGGATGAGCAGTTCTTC
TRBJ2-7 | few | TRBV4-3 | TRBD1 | CASSQDPGTGGYEQYF | TGCGCCAGCAGCCAAGATCCTGGGACAGGAGGTTACGAGCAGTACTTC
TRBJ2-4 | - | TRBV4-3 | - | CASSQGGQAFQYF | TGCGCCAGCAGCCAAGGGGGGCAGGCTTTCCAGTACTTC
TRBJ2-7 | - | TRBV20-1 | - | CSASGQGSYEQYF | TGCAGTGCTAGTGGGCAGGGCTCCTACGAGCAGTACTTC
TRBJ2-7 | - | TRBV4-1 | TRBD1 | CASSQTFTGQIYEQYF | TGCGCCAGCAGCCAGACGTTCACGGGACAGATCTACGAGCAGTACTTC
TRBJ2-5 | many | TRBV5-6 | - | CASSLRQGETQYF | TGTGCCAGCAGCTTGCGCCAGGGGGAGACCCAGTACTTC